Shown below are 3 T cell receptor beta chains from a single sample sequenced in a study of blood T cell repertoires in COVID-19. TCRdb's table, derived via immunoSEQ multiplex PCR, lists solely in-frame clones and lacks some. The sample yields more than 95,000 clones, approximately 84% seen once. Sequenced input: peripheral blood. These receptors came from a human donor in a cohort sampled during active COVID-19.

For the CDR3, the DNA is TGTGCCACCAGCAGAGGGGGGACAGCAACCTCAACTAATGAAAAACTGTTTTTT. Protein sequence: CATSRGGTATSTNEKLFF. The gene calls are TRBV15 and TRBJ1-4, with 7 bases aligning to TRBD1. This CDR3 region has 18 residues. Germline CDR1 and CDR2: LNHNV and YYDKDF (reference sequence). V shed 1 base, J shed 0 bases, and the junction held 8 bases outside the gene matches.

The chain joins TRBV6-5 to TRBJ2-7, with D possibly matching TRBD1 (6 bases). Germline CDR1 and CDR2: MNHEY and SVGAGI. The V gene lost 7 bases and the J gene lost 2 bases, with 15 bases spanning the gap. CDR3 size: 14 residues. The CDR3 nucleotides are TGTGCCAGCAACCTAGGGGGTTTCACCTACGAGCAGTACTTC. Protein product: CASNLGGFTYEQYF.

The chain combines TRBV30 with TRBJ2-1; 9 nucleotides agree with TRBD1. The CDR3 has 12 residues. The V gene's germline CDR1 is GTSNPN and CDR2 SVGIG (reference sequence). The ends lost 4 bases at V and 8 bases at J; junction bases unmatched: 3. CDR3 bases: TGTGCCTGGACTACAGGGGGCCATGAGCAGTTCTTC. It translates to CAWTTGGHEQFF.